This T cell receptor (beta chain) was retrieved from a study of blood T cell repertoires in COVID-19. On the study more broadly: Spain, Italy and the United States supplied samples that represented acute and convalescent COVID-19. T cells, B-cell-depleted T cells, or PBMCs supplied cDNA or gDNA.

The CDR3 extends over 13 amino acids. CDR1 MGHRA and CDR2 YSYEKL come from the germline V gene. Trimming left V 1 base short and J 2 bases short, with 4 bases between. The authors' processing: Amplified reference gene primers provided the basis for estimating nucleated cell counts. Assay used: immunoSEQ multiplex PCR; TCRdb lists only in-frame clones, some missing. D and trimming come from the DNA, and the V and J calls and clone size come from that table. The sample includes 220,000 or so clones, approximately 84% seen only once; the top ten take 2.9%. Sequences were obtained from peripheral blood. The receptor was derived from a man aged 50 to 59 who had recovered from COVID-19. This chain joins TRBV4-1 and TRBJ2-3, with D unclear. DNA for the CDR3: TGCGCCAGCAGCCAAGCGTCCACAGATACGCAGTATTTT. Translation: CASSQASTDTQYF.